This TCR beta chain was documented in a study of cytomegalovirus exposure and HLA in healthy donors. Repertoires were generated with immunoSEQ multiplex PCR, while TCRdb's copy carries only in-frame clones and drops some. The sample includes 90,000 or so clones, around 85% of them seen just once. CDR3 length equals 13 residues. The V end was cut by 8 bases, the J end by 5 bases, with 12 bases between. CDR1 MNHEY and CDR2 SMNVEV come from the germline V gene (reference sequence). The sequenced sample consisted of PBMCs. This clonotype originated in a man between 18 and 35 years old in good health and CMV-seropositive. This chain uses TRBV27 with TRBJ1-4, with D possibly being TRBD1 (5 bases). The CDR3 here is CASRGTANEKLFF. The CDR3 DNA reads as TGTGCCAGCCGCGGGACGGCAAATGAAAAACTGTTTTTT.